The clone carrying this T cell receptor (beta chain) was found a few times. Its antigen is not identified. The CDR3 loop spans 15 amino acids. V lost 3 bases and J lost 6; bases outside the gene matches: 9. Germline CDR1 MDHEN, CDR2 SYDVKM. The data belong to a study of cytomegalovirus exposure and HLA in healthy donors. Use of 60 Vbeta and 13 Jbeta primers characterized the PCR. The table came from immunoSEQ multiplex PCR; TCRdb's copy has only in-frame clones and leaves some out. This table has 76,000 or so clones, approximately 72% appearing once. Sampled while nominally healthy, donors likely had unrecorded immune exposures. Regarding the study as a whole: Some V segments could not be told apart, so they were left out, TRBV6-2 and TRBV6-3 among them.

The V gene is TRBV28, the J gene TRBJ2-7, with 9 bases fitting TRBD1. The clonotype originates from a woman aged 40 to 49 in good health and CMV-seropositive. Material for sequencing was PBMCs. CDR3 residues: CASSFPQTGGGEQYF. The CDR3 DNA reads as TGTGCCAGCAGTTTTCCCCAGACAGGGGGAGGCGAGCAGTACTTC.